This TCR beta chain derives from a study of T-cell memory formation after mild COVID-19. Study observations and caveats: Shrinking CD4+ clones resided mostly in CM and EM, and CD8+ ones in EMRA.

The CDR3 loop spans 14 amino acids. V dropped 3 bases and J dropped 3; count of bases not matched to a gene: 6. Germline V gene sequence: CDR1 SQVTM, CDR2 ANQGSEA. TCRdb reprocessed the 5' RACE reads via MiXCR and lists one record per CDR3 protein. The table lists 85,000 to 130,000 distinct CDR3 sequences, around 12% of them singletons. A note on this clonotype: As yet, its antigen is unknown.

This TCR was recovered from an adult woman who had mild COVID-19 (a few samples of this study predate the infection). Cell type and time point are not known. The sequenced sample was PBMCs or a T cell subset sorted from them (not recorded which). The chain combines TRBV29-1 with TRBJ2-3; 7 nucleotides line up with TRBD2. CDR3: CSVDTGGGTDTQYF. CDR3 in DNA: TGCAGCGTTGACACGGGAGGTGGGACAGATACGCAGTATTTT.